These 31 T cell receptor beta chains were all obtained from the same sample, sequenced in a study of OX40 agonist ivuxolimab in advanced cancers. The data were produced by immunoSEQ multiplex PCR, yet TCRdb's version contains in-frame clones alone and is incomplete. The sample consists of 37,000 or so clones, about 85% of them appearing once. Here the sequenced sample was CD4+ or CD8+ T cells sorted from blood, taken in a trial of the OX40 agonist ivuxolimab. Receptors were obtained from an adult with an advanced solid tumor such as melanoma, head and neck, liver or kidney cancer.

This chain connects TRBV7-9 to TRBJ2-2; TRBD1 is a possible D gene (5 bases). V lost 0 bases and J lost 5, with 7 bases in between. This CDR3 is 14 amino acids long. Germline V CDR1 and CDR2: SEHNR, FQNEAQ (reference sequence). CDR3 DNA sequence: TGTGCCAGCAGCTTAGCCAGGGCGACCGGGGAGCTGTTTTTT. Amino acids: CASSLARATGELFF. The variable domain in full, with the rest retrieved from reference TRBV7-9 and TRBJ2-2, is DTGVSQNPRHKITKRGQNVTFRCDPISEHNRLYWYRQTLGQGPEFLTYFQNEAQLEKSRLLSDRFSAERPKGSFSTLEIQRTEQGDSAMYLCASSLARATGELFFGEGSRLTVL.

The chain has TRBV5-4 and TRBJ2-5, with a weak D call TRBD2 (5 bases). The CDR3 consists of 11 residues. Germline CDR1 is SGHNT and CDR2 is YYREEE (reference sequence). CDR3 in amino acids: CKAGGEETQYF. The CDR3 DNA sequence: TGTAAGGCTGGAGGAGAAGAGACCCAGTACTTC.

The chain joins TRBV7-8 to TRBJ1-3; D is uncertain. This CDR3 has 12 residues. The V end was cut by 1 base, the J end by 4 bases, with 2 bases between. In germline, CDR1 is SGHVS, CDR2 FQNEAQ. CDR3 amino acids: CASSLGGNTIYF. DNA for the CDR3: TGTGCCAGCAGCTTAGGAGGAAACACCATATATTTT. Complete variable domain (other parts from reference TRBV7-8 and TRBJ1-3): GAGVSQSPRYKVAKRGQDVALRCDPISGHVSLFWYQQALGQGPEFLTYFQNEAQLDKSGLPSDRFFAERPEGSVSTLKIQRTQQEDSAVYLCASSLGGNTIYFGEGSWLTVV.

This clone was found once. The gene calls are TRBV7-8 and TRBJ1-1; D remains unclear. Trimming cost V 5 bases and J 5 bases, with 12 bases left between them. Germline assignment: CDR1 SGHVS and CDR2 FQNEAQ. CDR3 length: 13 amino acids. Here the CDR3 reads CASSPRRLTEAFF. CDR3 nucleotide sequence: TGTGCCAGCAGCCCCAGACGGTTGACTGAAGCTTTCTTT.

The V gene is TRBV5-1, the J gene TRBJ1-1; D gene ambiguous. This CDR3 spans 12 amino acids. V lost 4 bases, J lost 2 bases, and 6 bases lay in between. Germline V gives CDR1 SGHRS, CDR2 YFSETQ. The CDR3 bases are TGCGCCAGCAGCCTGCGAAACACTGAAGCTTTCTTT. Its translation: CASSLRNTEAFF.

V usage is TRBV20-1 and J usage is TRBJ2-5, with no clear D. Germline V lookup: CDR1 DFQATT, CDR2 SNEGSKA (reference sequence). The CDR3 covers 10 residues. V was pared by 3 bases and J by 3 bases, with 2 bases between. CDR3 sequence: CSASEETQYF. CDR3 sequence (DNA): TGCAGTGCTAGCGAAGAGACCCAGTACTTC.

The CDR3 is CASSLRGSVHNSPLHF. The CDR3 bases are TGTGCCAGCAGCCTCAGGGGATCTGTCCATAATTCACCCCTCCACTTT. The V call is TRBV27, the J call TRBJ1-6, with D maybe TRBD1 (6 bases). The germline V and J ends were trimmed by 6 bases and 5 bases, with 17 bases remaining between them. CDR1 and CDR2 from the germline V gene are MNHEY and SMNVEV (reference sequence). This CDR3 is built from 16 residues.

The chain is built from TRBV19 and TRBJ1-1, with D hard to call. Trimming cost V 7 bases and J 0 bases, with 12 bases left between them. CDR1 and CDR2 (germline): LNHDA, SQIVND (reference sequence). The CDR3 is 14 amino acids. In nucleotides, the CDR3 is TGTGCCAGTAAACCGGGATGGATGAACACTGAAGCTTTCTTT. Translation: CASKPGWMNTEAFF.

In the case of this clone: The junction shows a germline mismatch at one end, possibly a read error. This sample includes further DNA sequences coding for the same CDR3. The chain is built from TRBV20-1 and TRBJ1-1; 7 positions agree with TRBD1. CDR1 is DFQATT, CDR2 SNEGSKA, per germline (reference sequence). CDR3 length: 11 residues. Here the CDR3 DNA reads TGCCTCGCAGGGGGGAACCCTGAAGCCTTCTTT. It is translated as CLAGGNPEAFF.

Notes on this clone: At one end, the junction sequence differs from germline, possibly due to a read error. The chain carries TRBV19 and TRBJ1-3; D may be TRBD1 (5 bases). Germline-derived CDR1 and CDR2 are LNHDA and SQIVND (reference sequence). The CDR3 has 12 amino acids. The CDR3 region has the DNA TGTGCCAGTAGTAGCACAGGAAACGCCATATATTTT. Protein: CASSSTGNAIYF.

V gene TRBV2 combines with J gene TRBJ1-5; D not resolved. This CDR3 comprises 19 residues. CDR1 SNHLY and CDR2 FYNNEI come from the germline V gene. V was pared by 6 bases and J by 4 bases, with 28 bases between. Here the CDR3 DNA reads TGTGCCAGCAGGGAACCGAACACCACCAGGCCAGGTGCTAATCAGCCCCAGCATTTT. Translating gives CASREPNTTRPGANQPQHF.

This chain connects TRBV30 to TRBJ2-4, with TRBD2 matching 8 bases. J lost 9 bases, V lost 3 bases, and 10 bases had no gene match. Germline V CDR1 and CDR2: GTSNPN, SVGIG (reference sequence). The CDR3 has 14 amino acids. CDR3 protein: CAWSDSSGLSIQYF. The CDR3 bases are TGTGCCTGGAGCGACTCTAGCGGGTTGAGCATTCAGTACTTC.

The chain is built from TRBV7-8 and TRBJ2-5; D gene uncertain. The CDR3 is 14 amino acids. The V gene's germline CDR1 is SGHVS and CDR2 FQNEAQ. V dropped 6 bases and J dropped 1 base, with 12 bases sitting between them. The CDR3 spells CASRQNIIQETQYF. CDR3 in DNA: TGTGCCAGCAGACAAAACATCATCCAAGAGACCCAGTACTTC.

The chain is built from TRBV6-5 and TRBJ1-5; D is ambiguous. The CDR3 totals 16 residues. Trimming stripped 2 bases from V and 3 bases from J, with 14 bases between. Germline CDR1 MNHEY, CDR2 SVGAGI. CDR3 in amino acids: CASSYVELTSNQPQHF. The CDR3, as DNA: TGTGCCAGCAGTTACGTCGAACTAACCTCCAATCAGCCCCAGCATTTT.

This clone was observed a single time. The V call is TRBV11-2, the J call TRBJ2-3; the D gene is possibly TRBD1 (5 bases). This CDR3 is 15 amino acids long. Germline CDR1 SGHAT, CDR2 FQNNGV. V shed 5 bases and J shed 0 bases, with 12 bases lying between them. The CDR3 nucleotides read TGTGCCAGCAGCCCAGGGTCGGTCAGCACAGATACGCAGTATTTT. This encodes CASSPGSVSTDTQYF.

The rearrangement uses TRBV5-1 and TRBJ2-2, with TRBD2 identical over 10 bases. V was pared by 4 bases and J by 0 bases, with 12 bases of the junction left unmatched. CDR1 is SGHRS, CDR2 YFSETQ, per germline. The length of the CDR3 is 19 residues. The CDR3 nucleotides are TGCGCCAGCAGCCTACGGCGAGCGGGAGGGCCTACGAACACCGGGGAGCTGTTTTTT. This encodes CASSLRRAGGPTNTGELFF.

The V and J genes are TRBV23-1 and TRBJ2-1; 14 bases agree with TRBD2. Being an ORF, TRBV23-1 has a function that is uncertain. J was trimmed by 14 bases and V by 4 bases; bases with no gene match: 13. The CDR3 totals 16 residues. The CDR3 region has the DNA TGCGCCAGCAGTCCGATGGGACTAGCGGGAGTAGGTAAGGAGTTCTTC. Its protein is CASSPMGLAGVGKEFF.

CDR3 DNA sequence: TGTGCCAGCAGTTACGGTGGTACGGGGACCTACGAGCAGTACTTC. This encodes CASSYGGTGTYEQYF. The chain joins TRBV6-6 to TRBJ2-7; D may be TRBD2 (5 bases). Germline CDR1 reads MNHNY; CDR2 reads SVGAGI (reference sequence). The CDR3 length is 15 residues. V lost 2 bases and J lost 2, with 13 bases in between.

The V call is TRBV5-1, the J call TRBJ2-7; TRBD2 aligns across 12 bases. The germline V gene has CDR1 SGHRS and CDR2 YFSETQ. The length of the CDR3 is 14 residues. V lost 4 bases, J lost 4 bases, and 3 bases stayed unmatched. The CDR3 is CASSLAGGRYEQYF. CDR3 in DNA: TGCGCCAGCAGCCTAGCGGGAGGGCGATACGAGCAGTACTTC.

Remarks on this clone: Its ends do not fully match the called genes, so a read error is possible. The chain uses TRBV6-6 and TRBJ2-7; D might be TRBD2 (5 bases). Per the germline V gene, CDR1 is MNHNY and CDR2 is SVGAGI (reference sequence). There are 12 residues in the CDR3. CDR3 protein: CASSLTGKTHHF. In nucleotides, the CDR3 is TGTGCCAGCAGCCTCACCGGGAAAACACATCACTTC.

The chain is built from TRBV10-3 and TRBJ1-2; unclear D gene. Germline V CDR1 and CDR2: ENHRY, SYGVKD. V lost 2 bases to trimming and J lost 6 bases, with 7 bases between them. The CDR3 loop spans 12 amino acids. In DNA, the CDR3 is TGTGCCATCAGTGAGGGGGTCCATGGCTACACCTTC. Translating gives CAISEGVHGYTF.

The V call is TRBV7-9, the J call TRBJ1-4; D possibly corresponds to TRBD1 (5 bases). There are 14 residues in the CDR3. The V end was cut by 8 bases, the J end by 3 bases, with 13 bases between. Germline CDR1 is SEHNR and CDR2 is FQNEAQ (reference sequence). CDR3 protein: CASGGGGSNEKLFF. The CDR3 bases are TGTGCCAGCGGTGGGGGGGGTTCTAATGAAAAACTGTTTTTT.

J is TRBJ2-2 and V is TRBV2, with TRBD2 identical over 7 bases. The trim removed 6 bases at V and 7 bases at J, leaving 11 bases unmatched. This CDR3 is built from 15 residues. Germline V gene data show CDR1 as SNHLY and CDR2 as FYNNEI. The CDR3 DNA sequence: TGTGCCAGCAGACGGGAGGCCCTTGAGAGCGGGGAGCTGTTTTTT. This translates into CASRREALESGELFF.

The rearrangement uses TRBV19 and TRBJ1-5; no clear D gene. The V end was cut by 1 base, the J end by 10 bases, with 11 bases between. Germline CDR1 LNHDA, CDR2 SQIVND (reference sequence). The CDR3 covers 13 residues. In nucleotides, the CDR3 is TGTGCCAGTAGTATAGCTACTAGCGGACCCCAGCATTTT. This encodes CASSIATSGPQHF. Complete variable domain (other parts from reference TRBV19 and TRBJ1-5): DGGITQSPKYLFRKEGQNVTLSCEQNLNHDAMYWYRQDPGQGLRLIYYSQIVNDFQKGDIAEGYSVSREKKESFPLTVTSAQKNPTAFYLCASSIATSGPQHFGDGTRLSIL.

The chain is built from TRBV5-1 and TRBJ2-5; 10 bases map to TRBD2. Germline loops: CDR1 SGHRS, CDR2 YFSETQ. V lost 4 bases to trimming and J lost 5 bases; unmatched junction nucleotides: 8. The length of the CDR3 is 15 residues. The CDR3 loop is CASSTLAGAGETQYF. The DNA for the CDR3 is TGCGCCAGCAGCACCCTAGCGGGGGCGGGGGAGACCCAGTACTTC.

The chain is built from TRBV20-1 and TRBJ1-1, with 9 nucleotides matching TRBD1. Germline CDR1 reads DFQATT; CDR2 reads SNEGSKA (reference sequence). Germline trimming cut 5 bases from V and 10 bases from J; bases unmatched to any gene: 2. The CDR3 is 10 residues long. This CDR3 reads CSAQDRGAFF. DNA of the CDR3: TGCAGTGCTCAGGACAGGGGAGCTTTCTTT.

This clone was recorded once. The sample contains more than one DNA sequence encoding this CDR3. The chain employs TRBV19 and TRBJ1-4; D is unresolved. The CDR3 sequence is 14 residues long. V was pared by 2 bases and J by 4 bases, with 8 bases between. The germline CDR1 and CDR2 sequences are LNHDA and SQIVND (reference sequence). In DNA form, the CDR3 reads TGTGCCAGTAGTATATCGGGGAATAATGAAAAACTGTTTTTT. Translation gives CASSISGNNEKLFF.

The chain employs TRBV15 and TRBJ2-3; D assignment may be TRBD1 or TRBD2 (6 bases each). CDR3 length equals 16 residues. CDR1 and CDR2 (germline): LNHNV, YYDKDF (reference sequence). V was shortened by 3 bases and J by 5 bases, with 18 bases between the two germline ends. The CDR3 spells CATSRAIPGAGDTQYF. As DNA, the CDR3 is TGTGCCACCAGCAGGGCTATCCCGGGGGCGGGAGATACGCAGTATTTT.

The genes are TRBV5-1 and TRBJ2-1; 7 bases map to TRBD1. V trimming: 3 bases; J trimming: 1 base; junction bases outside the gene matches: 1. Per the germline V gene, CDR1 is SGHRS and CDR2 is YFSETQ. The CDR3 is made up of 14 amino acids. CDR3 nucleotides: TGCGCCAGCAGCTCGGGACAGTCCTACAATGAGCAGTTCTTC. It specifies CASSSGQSYNEQFF.

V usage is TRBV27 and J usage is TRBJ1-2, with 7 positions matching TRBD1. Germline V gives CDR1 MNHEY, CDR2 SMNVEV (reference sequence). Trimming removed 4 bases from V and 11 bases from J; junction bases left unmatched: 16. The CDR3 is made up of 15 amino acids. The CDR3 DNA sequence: TGTGCCAGCAGTTCCCGACAGGGAGGGTTCCAGGGGTACACCTTC. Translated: CASSSRQGGFQGYTF.

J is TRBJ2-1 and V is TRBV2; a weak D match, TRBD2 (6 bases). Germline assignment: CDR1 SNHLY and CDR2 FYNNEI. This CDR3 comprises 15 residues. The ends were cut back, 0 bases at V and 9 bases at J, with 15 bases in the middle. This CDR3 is CASSEAGTGDVEQFF. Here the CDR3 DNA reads TGTGCCAGCAGTGAAGCAGGTACGGGGGACGTTGAGCAGTTCTTC.